This TCR beta chain is from a study of blood T cell repertoires in COVID-19. Study summary: The United States, Italy and Spain provided the acute and convalescent COVID-19 samples. Sources were T cells, B-cell-depleted T cells, or PBMCs; the material itself was cDNA or gDNA.

Germline V lookup: CDR1 LGHNA, CDR2 YSLEER. This CDR3 is built from 14 residues. Trimming cost V 0 bases and J 8 bases, with 12 bases left between them. The method was immunoSEQ multiplex PCR; TCRdb's version includes in-frame clones alone and lacks a portion of them. This table holds roughly 200,000 clones, roughly 89% found once. Assignment of participants to cohorts was predicated upon participant-reported clinical history. The J gene is TRBJ2-3, the V gene TRBV4-3; weak D call: TRBD1 (6 bases). The origin of this receptor is a man aged 18 to 29 with acute COVID-19. Sequences were obtained from PBMCs or T cells enriched from blood (not recorded which). The DNA of the CDR3 is TGCGCCAGCAGCCAAGAAAGACAGGCGGGTACGCAGTATTTT. It translates to CASSQERQAGTQYF.